This T cell receptor beta chain was sequenced in a study of blood T cell repertoires in COVID-19 (dated by TCRdb to the early 2020s). In the study overall: Samples covering the acute and convalescent phases of COVID-19 were provided by collaborators in the United States, Italy and Spain. The samples were drawn from two sources: the first 160 participants of the ongoing ImmuneRACE study, and some 1,300 subjects contributed by 6 global collaborators. A freely available public database, intended as a resource for researchers studying the immune response to SARS-CoV-2, is where the repertoires were released. Where available, HLA class I and class II types were taken from metadata supplied by the sample provider and were not determined by assay-based typing. A de-identified subject ID, COVID-19 status, age in years and sex were almost always included in the sample metadata. The prospective study material was composed of cDNA or gDNA derived from T cells, B-cell-depleted T cells, or PBMCs. Deeply sampled blood TCRbeta repertoires from subjects exposed to, actively infected with, or recovered from COVID-19 were included in the dataset. Overall study outcomes, separate from this receptor: The amount of clinical and demographic metadata varied by source and participant and was provided uncurated.

TCRbeta CDR3 regions were amplified from genomic DNA using the immunoSEQ Assay, a bias-controlled multiplex PCR. In the paper's pipeline: Nucleated cell counts per sample were estimated from amplification of reference gene primers within the assay. To quantify the absolute abundance of each unique TCRbeta CDR3 rearrangement, sequence reads were collapsed and filtered. For each sample, productive Simpson clonality was calculated by taking the square root of Simpson's diversity index across productive rearrangements. Drawn from immuneACCESS, this table holds only the in-frame rearrangements with V and J called that TCRdb kept. Clones are partly lost; checked studies trace under half to an unresolved V gene and leave the rest unexplained. V and J calls and clone size are as listed in that table; D and trimming were resolved from the DNA. The sample table shows about 110,000 clones, and 70% to 85% are seen once. The top ten hold about 1.8% of the sample.

Whole blood was collected in K2EDTA tubes by collaborating institutions according to the institutions' own protocols. Collaborator samples were shipped for TCRbeta analysis as frozen whole blood, isolated PBMCs, or DNA extracted from either sample type. Concerning this clone itself: Its antigen specificity is not known. Nothing much larger sits one base from this clone, and base qualities are not available.

V and J are truncated by 7 bases and 3 bases respectively, leaving an intervening sequence of 16 bases. The germline V gene encodes CDR1 SGHRS and CDR2 YFSETQ. The CDR3 goes from the cysteine to the phenylalanine over 14 residues. The only DNA kept is the CDR3, 42 bases in frame from the first base. This receptor was obtained from a middle-aged woman with acute or convalescent COVID-19. Specimen: peripheral blood. The rearranged chain carries TRBV5-1 and TRBJ1-1, with TRBD1 as a weak D call on 6 bases. The CDR3 corresponds to CASGRGGGYTEAFF. The DNA reads as follows: TGCGCCAGCGGTCGGGGAGGGGGATACACTGAAGCTTTCTTT.